This TCR beta chain was captured in a study of Ad26.COV2.S vaccination and SARS-CoV-2 variants. Using immunoSEQ multiplex PCR, the repertoire was profiled, and TCRdb retains in-frame clones only, with some absent. The table shows roughly 270,000 clones, with 70% to 90% occurring only once. From germline, CDR1 is MNHEY and CDR2 SVGAGI. V dropped 2 bases and J dropped 3 bases, with 16 bases sitting between them. The CDR3 covers 16 residues. The treatment was: over 15 received Ad26.COV2.S at low or high dose, single or two shots; about five received placebo; per-sample allocation not given. Sampling occurred on day 63 after the first vaccine or placebo injection. Study outcomes and limitations: It was reported that spike-specific CD8+ and CD4+ T cell responses were substantially broad after vaccination.

As for this clone: The antigen remains undetermined.

This specimen consisted of peripheral blood, obtained in a trial of Ad26.COV2.S vaccine versus placebo. The TCR originated in a person aged 18-60 years who received the Ad26.COV2.S COVID-19 vaccine or a placebo. The rearrangement joins TRBV6-5 to TRBJ1-1; a weak D match, TRBD1 (6 bases). For the CDR3, the DNA is TGTGCCAGCAGTTACAATGGGGGGCTAGGCTACACTGAAGCTTTCTTT. Encoded protein: CASSYNGGLGYTEAFF.